These 29 T cell receptor beta chains came from one sample sequenced in a study of blood T cell repertoires in COVID-19. The assay was immunoSEQ multiplex PCR, and TCRdb's table has in-frame clones only and misses some. The sample has under 140,000 clones, 88% seen once. The sequenced sample consisted of peripheral blood. All receptors derive from a woman between 45 and 60 years old with acute or convalescent COVID-19.

The chain employs TRBV5-4 and TRBJ2-7, with 8 bases fitting TRBD1. The CDR3 has 16 residues. Trimming cost V 1 base and J 2 bases; bases outside gene matches: 8. Germline assignment: CDR1 SGHNT and CDR2 YYREEE (reference sequence). CDR3 protein: CASSLSQGGSPYEQYF. The CDR3 nucleotides are TGTGCCAGCAGCTTGTCACAGGGGGGATCTCCCTACGAGCAGTACTTC. Looking up the rest from reference TRBV5-4 and TRBJ2-7 gives the full variable domain: ETGVTQSPTHLIKTRGQQVTLRCSSQSGHNTVSWYQQALGQGPQFIFQYYREEENGRGNFPPRFSGLQFPNYSSELNVNALELDDSALYLCASSLSQGGSPYEQYFGPGTRLTVT.

This clone is deemed medium-sized. The chain combines TRBV7-8 with TRBJ2-2; TRBD2 aligns across 12 bases. V lost 4 bases to trimming and J lost 0 bases; unmatched junction nucleotides: 3. This CDR3 comprises 17 residues. CDR1 SGHVS and CDR2 FQNEAQ come from the germline V gene. The CDR3 sequence is CASSSASGRANTGELFF. In nucleotides, the CDR3 is TGTGCCAGCAGCTCGGCTAGCGGGAGGGCGAACACCGGGGAGCTGTTTTTT.

CDR3 sequence: CASSSGTGTSPLHF. CDR3 DNA: TGTGCCAGCAGTTCGGGGACAGGGACTTCACCCCTCCACTTT. This chain joins TRBV6-5 and TRBJ1-6; 9 bases map to TRBD1. The CDR3 is made up of 14 amino acids. V shed 4 bases and J 9 bases; nucleotides not matched to a gene: 4. Germline assignment: CDR1 MNHEY and CDR2 SVGAGI.

The rearrangement links TRBV7-9 to TRBJ1-5; no reliable D call. The CDR3 is made up of 14 amino acids. Trimming took off 4 bases at V and 0 bases at J, with 7 bases between the two ends. Looked up from germline, CDR1 is SEHNR and CDR2 is FQNEAQ (reference sequence). The CDR3 coding sequence is TGTGCCAGCAGCTCGCAGTATAGCAATCAGCCCCAGCATTTT. This encodes CASSSQYSNQPQHF.

Here the CDR3 reads CASSPREVNEQFF. The CDR3 DNA reads TGTGCCAGCAGCCCCCGAGAGGTCAATGAGCAGTTCTTC. The V gene is TRBV11-2, the J gene TRBJ2-1; the D is unclear. The CDR3 runs to 13 residues. Germline V gene lookup returns CDR1 SGHAT and CDR2 FQNNGV. Trimming shortened V by 5 bases and J by 6 bases, and 11 bases separated the two germline ends.

This chain joins TRBV19 and TRBJ2-4, with 10 bases identical to TRBD1. The CDR3 is 15 amino acids. Germline assignment: CDR1 LNHDA and CDR2 SQIVND (reference sequence). J was trimmed by 7 bases and V by 6 bases; bases with no gene match: 9. The CDR3 here is CASRRTGTGDNIQYF. CDR3 in DNA: TGTGCCAGTAGAAGAACCGGGACAGGGGACAACATTCAGTACTTC.

V is TRBV11-3 and J is TRBJ2-3; 14 nucleotides align to TRBD2. The ends lost 3 bases at V and 2 bases at J; junction bases unmatched: 7. Germline lookup yields CDR1 SGHNT and CDR2 YENEEA. The CDR3 covers 18 residues. CDR3 sequence (DNA): TGTGCCAGCAGCTTGGGACTAGCGGGAGTCCATTTCACAGATACGCAGTATTTT. Translation: CASSLGLAGVHFTDTQYF.

This clone was recorded a few times. The chain joins TRBV7-9 to TRBJ1-2; no firm D call. Trimming removed 1 base at V and 8 bases at J, with 11 bases between. The CDR3 is 13 amino acids. Germline CDR1 SEHNR, CDR2 FQNEAQ (reference sequence). CDR3 amino acids: CASSLGGDEGYTF. The CDR3 DNA reads as TGTGCCAGCAGCTTAGGGGGAGATGAAGGCTACACCTTC.

V gene TRBV29-1 combines with J gene TRBJ1-2; TRBD1 might be the D (6 bases). V lost 6 bases to trimming and J lost 0 bases, with 14 bases between them. Germline assignment: CDR1 SQVTM and CDR2 ANQGSEA. This CDR3 contains 14 residues. The CDR3 here is CSVDTGTTNYGYTF. The CDR3 DNA is TGCAGCGTCGATACAGGGACTACTAACTATGGCTACACCTTC.

The chain combines TRBV21-1 with TRBJ2-5; TRBD2 was called by the table and not checked on the DNA. TRBV21-1 is reported as a pseudogene. The CDR3 contains 14 residues. CDR3 loop: CASSRLPGVETQYF. DNA of the CDR3: TGTGCCAGCAGCAGGTTACCGGGAGTGGAGACCCAGTACTTC.

V usage is TRBV13 and J usage is TRBJ1-1, with D perhaps matching TRBD1 (6 bases). V was cut by 4 bases and J by 8 bases, with 20 bases left in between. The CDR3 extends over 15 amino acids. Germline V gene lookup returns CDR1 PRHDT and CDR2 FYEKMQ (reference sequence). The CDR3 DNA follows: TGTGCCAGCAGCTCACAGGGAGCCTTCCTATACGAAGCTTTCTTT. This gives the protein CASSSQGAFLYEAFF.

V usage is TRBV9 and J usage is TRBJ2-7; 7 nucleotides align to TRBD2. CDR1 is SGDLS and CDR2 is YYNGEE in the germline V gene. The V segment lost 3 bases and the J segment 9 bases; nucleotides outside the gene matches: 15. This CDR3 is built from 15 residues. The chain's CDR3 is CASSGSSGSPWGQYF. Here the CDR3 DNA reads TGTGCCAGCAGCGGGTCTAGCGGAAGCCCCTGGGGGCAGTACTTC. The variable domain in full, with the rest retrieved from reference TRBV9 and TRBJ2-7, is DSGVTQTPKHLITATGQRVTLRCSPRSGDLSVYWYQQSLDQGLQFLIQYYNGEERAKGNILERFSAQQFPDLHSELNLSSLELGDSALYFCASSGSSGSPWGQYFGPGTRLTVT.

This rearrangement joins TRBV5-4 to TRBJ2-1, with D maybe TRBD2 (6 bases). V was pared by 2 bases and J by 10 bases, with 7 bases between. The length of the CDR3 is 11 residues. CDR1 SGHNT and CDR2 YYREEE come from the germline V gene (reference sequence). For the CDR3, the DNA is TGTGCCAGCAGCTTAGGGAGGGAGCAGTTCTTC. Amino acids: CASSLGREQFF.

There are a few counts of this clone. This rearrangement joins TRBV5-1 to TRBJ2-1; 7 bases align to TRBD1. The germline CDR1 and CDR2 sequences are SGHRS and YFSETQ. With 5 bases clipped from V and 8 bases from J, the junction kept 16 bases outside the gene matches. This CDR3 spans 16 amino acids. CDR3 in amino acids: CASRIPTGLLGDEQFF. As DNA, the CDR3 is TGCGCCAGCAGGATCCCGACAGGGCTACTGGGCGATGAGCAGTTCTTC.

The chain combines TRBV11-2 with TRBJ2-3, with 7 bases that match TRBD1. Per the germline V gene, CDR1 is SGHAT and CDR2 is FQNNGV. V lost 5 bases and J lost 0; bases outside the gene matches: 5. The CDR3 covers 15 residues. The CDR3 DNA is TGTGCCAGCAGCCCAACAGGGGTTAGCACAGATACGCAGTATTTT. This gives the protein CASSPTGVSTDTQYF.

This chain uses TRBV28 with TRBJ1-1; TRBD1 is a possible D gene (6 bases). Germline V CDR1 and CDR2: MDHEN, SYDVKM. The CDR3 runs 14 residues. V lost 2 bases and J lost 2, with 9 bases in between. The CDR3 region is CASSLNRVNTEAFF. CDR3 coding DNA: TGTGCCAGCAGTTTAAACAGGGTCAACACTGAAGCTTTCTTT.

The chain's CDR3 is CASSYQGVYEQYF. In DNA form, the CDR3 reads TGTGCCAGCAGTTATCAGGGGGTGTACGAGCAGTACTTC. The chain is built from TRBV28 and TRBJ2-7, with 7 bases that match TRBD1. The CDR3 has 13 amino acids. V shed 4 bases, J shed 4 bases, and the junction held 4 bases outside the gene matches. CDR1 and CDR2 from the germline V gene are MDHEN and SYDVKM.

This clone came up a few times. In DNA form, the CDR3 reads TGCAGCGTTCAGGGGCGAAAGGGGGTGGGTATTTTGTTGAACACTGAAGCTTTCTTT. The encoded protein is CSVQGRKGVGILLNTEAFF. This chain links TRBV29-1 with TRBJ1-1; TRBD1 might be the D (6 bases). Germline CDR1 and CDR2: SQVTM and ANQGSEA. The CDR3 loop spans 19 amino acids. V shed 5 bases and J shed 0 bases, with 28 bases lying between them. Using reference TRBV29-1 and TRBJ1-1 for the parts outside the CDR3, the full variable domain is SAVISQKPSRDICQRGTSLTIQCQVDSQVTMMFWYRQQPGQSLTLIATANQGSEATYESGFVIDKFPISRPNLTFSTLTVSNMSPEDSSIYLCSVQGRKGVGILLNTEAFFGQGTRLTVV.

The V and J genes are TRBV2 and TRBJ2-3; perhaps TRBD2 as D (6 bases). The CDR3 has 16 amino acids. Germline CDR1 reads SNHLY; CDR2 reads FYNNEI. With 3 bases removed from V and 3 bases from J, the gap between germline ends came to 16 bases. The DNA for the CDR3 is TGTGCCAGCAGTGATGGGGGGTTTGATTTAACAGATACGCAGTATTTT. Its protein product is CASSDGGFDLTDTQYF.

This chain connects TRBV3-1 (or the pseudogene TRBV3-2) to TRBJ2-3, with D perhaps TRBD2 (6 bases). Trimming shortened V by 2 bases and J by 0 bases, and 15 bases separated the two germline ends. CDR1 is LGHDT and CDR2 is YNNKEL in the germline V gene (reference sequence). This CDR3 is built from 17 residues. CDR3 sequence reads: CASSQFGLAPSTDTQYF. The CDR3 region has the DNA TGTGCCAGCAGCCAATTTGGTCTAGCGCCGAGCACAGATACGCAGTATTTT.

This chain joins TRBV28 and TRBJ2-1, with TRBD2 matching 11 bases. This CDR3 contains 16 residues. Germline V gene data show CDR1 as MDHEN and CDR2 as SYDVKM. J lost 9 bases, V lost 2 bases, and 9 bases had no gene match. CDR3 loop: CASSLRGLAGVGEQFF. CDR3 nucleotides: TGTGCCAGCAGTTTAAGAGGACTAGCGGGTGTCGGTGAGCAGTTCTTC.

J is TRBJ1-5 and V is TRBV6-5; 9 nucleotides agree with TRBD1. CDR3 length: 15 amino acids. Per the germline V gene, CDR1 is MNHEY and CDR2 is SVGAGI. V was pared by 5 bases and J by 4 bases, with 6 bases of the junction left unmatched. In DNA form, the CDR3 reads TGTGCCAGCAGTATCGGGACAGGGAGAAATCAGCCCCAGCATTTT. This translates into CASSIGTGRNQPQHF.

This chain connects TRBV5-6 to TRBJ2-1; D call uncertain. V was trimmed by 0 bases and J by 0 bases, leaving 7 bases between them. The CDR3 loop spans 15 amino acids. Germline V gene lookup returns CDR1 SGHDT and CDR2 YYEEEE. The CDR3 loop is CASSLDPSSYNEQFF. As DNA, the CDR3 is TGTGCCAGCAGCTTGGATCCCAGCTCCTACAATGAGCAGTTCTTC.

The genes are TRBV7-2 and TRBJ2-6; 12 nucleotides match TRBD2. The length of the CDR3 is 18 residues. CDR1 and CDR2 from the germline V gene are SGHTA and FQGNSA. Losses at the gene ends were 5 bases for V and 0 bases for J; bases not matched to a gene: 5. The CDR3 loop reads CASSALAGGGSGANVLTF. CDR3 DNA: TGTGCCAGCAGCGCCCTAGCGGGAGGGGGCTCTGGGGCCAACGTCCTGACTTTC.

J is TRBJ1-4 and V is TRBV21-1. TRBV21-1 is a pseudogene. The CDR3 consists of 10 residues. The CDR3 sequence: CATLYEKLFF. In nucleotides, the CDR3 is TGTGCCACCCTTTATGAAAAACTGTTTTTT.

This clone was found a few times. CDR3 nucleotides: TGTGCCACCAGTGATCCCCAAGGGGACTGGCTCTCTGGGGCCAACGTCCTGACTTTC. It is translated as CATSDPQGDWLSGANVLTF. The chain couples TRBV24-1 to TRBJ2-6; D might be TRBD2 (6 bases). The V gene lost 3 bases and the J gene lost 0 bases, with 17 bases spanning the gap. The CDR3 extends over 19 amino acids. Germline lookup yields CDR1 KGHDR and CDR2 SFDVKD.

The chain recombines TRBV10-1 with TRBJ2-3, with TRBD2 matching over 7 bases. V lost 1 base, J lost 4 bases, and 11 bases stayed unmatched. The CDR3 spans 17 residues. Per germline, CDR1 WNHNN and CDR2 SYGVQD (reference sequence). The CDR3 spells CASSEWSGGERPDTQYF. The CDR3 coding sequence is TGCGCCAGCAGTGAGTGGAGTGGGGGGGAGAGGCCAGATACGCAGTATTTT.

The genes are TRBV2 and TRBJ2-7; no reliable D call. Per germline, CDR1 SNHLY and CDR2 FYNNEI. Trimming removed 2 bases at V and 6 bases at J, with 17 bases between. The CDR3 extends over 15 amino acids. CDR3 DNA: TGTGCCAGCAGTGAATGGAAACAGAGCCCCCTCGAGCAGTACTTC. Amino acids: CASSEWKQSPLEQYF.

The gene calls are TRBV7-9 and TRBJ2-2, with TRBD2 matching over 8 bases. CDR1 is SEHNR, CDR2 FQNEAQ, per germline (reference sequence). Unmatched junction bases numbered 3, after V lost 8 bases and J lost 1 base. The CDR3 is 14 amino acids. The CDR3 DNA reads TGTGCCAGCGGGAGCGGGGGGAACACCGGGGAGCTGTTTTTT. This sequence encodes CASGSGGNTGELFF. Based on the CDR3 plus reference TRBV7-9 and TRBJ2-2, the full variable domain is DTGVSQNPRHKITKRGQNVTFRCDPISEHNRLYWYRQTLGQGPEFLTYFQNEAQLEKSRLLSDRFSAERPKGSFSTLEIQRTEQGDSAMYLCASGSGGNTGELFFGEGSRLTVL.